This T cell receptor (beta chain) appears in the sequencing data of a study of blood T cells in healthy people across ages. About the study: Using template switching, researchers captured about one barcoded beta molecule for each two T cells. Whole-study findings and limits: Roughly linear age-related decline in beta diversity appeared, significant by age around 40. Samples with more naive T cells showed higher observed beta diversity.

A J-beta primer mix and a sample-barcoded 5' primer were used in a second PCR of about 7 to 12 cycles. In TCRdb, the 5' RACE reads were re-called with MiXCR into one record per CDR3 protein. The data contain 700,000 or so distinct CDR3 sequences, 22% of them singletons. CDR3 length: 15 residues. J gave up 2 bases and V 4 bases, and 7 bases lay outside the gene matches. Germline values: CDR1 MNHNS, CDR2 SASEGT. Notes on this clonotype: Its antigen is as yet unknown.

This receptor was taken from a man in his sixties or seventies in good health. This sequence joins TRBV6-1 and TRBJ2-7, with 8 bases matching TRBD2. Material for sequencing was blood. DNA of the CDR3: TGTGCCAGCAGTGCTTTAGCGGGGATCCCCTACGAGCAGTACTTC. Encoded protein: CASSALAGIPYEQYF.